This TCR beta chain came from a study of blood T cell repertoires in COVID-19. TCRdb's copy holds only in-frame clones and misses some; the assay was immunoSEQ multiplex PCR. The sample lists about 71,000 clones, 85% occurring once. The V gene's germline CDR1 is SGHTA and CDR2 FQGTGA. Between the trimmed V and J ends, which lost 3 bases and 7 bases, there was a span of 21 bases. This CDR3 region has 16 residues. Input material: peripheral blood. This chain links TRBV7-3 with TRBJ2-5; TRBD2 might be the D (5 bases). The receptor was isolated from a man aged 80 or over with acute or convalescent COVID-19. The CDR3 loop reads CASSLTTAGSHGTQYF. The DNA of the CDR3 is TGTGCCAGCAGCTTGACAACGGCGGGCTCTCATGGGACCCAGTACTTC.